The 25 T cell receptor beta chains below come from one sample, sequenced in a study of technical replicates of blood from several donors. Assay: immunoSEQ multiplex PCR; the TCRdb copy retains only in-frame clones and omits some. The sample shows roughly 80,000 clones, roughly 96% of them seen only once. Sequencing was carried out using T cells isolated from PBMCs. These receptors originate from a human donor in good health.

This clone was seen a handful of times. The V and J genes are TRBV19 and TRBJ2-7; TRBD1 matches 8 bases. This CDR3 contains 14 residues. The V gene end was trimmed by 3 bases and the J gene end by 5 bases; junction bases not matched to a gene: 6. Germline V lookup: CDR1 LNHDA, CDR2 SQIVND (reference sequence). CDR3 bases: TGTGCCAGTAGTATTCGGCAGGGGGCCCACGAGCAGTACTTC. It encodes CASSIRQGAHEQYF.

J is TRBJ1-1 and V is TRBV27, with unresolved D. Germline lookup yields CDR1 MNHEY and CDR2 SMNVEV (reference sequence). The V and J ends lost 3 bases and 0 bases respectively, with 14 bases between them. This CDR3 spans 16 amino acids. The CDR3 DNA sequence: TGTGCCAGCAGTTTCTTGTCGGTAGGAGTGAACACTGAAGCTTTCTTT. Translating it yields CASSFLSVGVNTEAFF.

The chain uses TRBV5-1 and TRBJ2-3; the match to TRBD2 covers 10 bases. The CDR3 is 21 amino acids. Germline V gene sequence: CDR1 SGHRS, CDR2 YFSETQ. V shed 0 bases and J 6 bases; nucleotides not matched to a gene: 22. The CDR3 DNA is TGCGCCAGCAGCTTGGCCTTTAAATCCTCCGGGACTAGCGAACAGGGGGATACGCAGTATTTT. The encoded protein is CASSLAFKSSGTSEQGDTQYF.

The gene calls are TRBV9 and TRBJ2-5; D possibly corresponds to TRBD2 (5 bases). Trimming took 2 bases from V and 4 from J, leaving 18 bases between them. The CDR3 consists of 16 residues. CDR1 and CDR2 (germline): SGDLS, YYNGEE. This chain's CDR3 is CASSVEDGRGGETQYF. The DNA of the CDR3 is TGTGCCAGCAGCGTGGAGGACGGTCGAGGTGGAGAGACCCAGTACTTC.

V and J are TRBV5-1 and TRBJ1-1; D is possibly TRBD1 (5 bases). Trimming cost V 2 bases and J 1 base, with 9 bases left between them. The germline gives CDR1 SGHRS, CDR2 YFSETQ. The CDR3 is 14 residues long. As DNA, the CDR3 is TGCGCCAGCAGCTTTGCACAGGCGAACACTGAAGCTTTCTTT. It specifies CASSFAQANTEAFF.

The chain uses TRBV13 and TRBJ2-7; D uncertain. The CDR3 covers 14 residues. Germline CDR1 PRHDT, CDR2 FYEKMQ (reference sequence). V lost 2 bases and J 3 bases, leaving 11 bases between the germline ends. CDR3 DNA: TGTGCCAGCAGCTTATATACACTAAGCTACGAGCAGTACTTC. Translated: CASSLYTLSYEQYF.

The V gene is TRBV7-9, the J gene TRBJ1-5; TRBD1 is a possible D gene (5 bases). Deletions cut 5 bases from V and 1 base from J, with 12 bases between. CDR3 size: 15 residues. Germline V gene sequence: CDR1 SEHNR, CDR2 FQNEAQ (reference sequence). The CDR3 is CASSPRGLSNQPQHF. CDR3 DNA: TGTGCCAGCAGCCCACGGGGGTTGAGCAATCAGCCCCAGCATTTT.

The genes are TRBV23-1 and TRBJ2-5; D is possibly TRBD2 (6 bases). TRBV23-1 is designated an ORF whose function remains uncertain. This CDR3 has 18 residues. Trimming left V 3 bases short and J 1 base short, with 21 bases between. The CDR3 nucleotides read TGCGCCAGCAGTCAGACCATAGCACTAGCATCTCCCCAAGAGACCCAGTACTTC. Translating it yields CASSQTIALASPQETQYF.

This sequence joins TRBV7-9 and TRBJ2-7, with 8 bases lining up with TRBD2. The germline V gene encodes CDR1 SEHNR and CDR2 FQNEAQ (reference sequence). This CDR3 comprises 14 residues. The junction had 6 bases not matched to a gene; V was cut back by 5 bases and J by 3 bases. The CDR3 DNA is TGTGCCAGCAGCCACGGGGGGACTAGCTACGAGCAGTACTTC. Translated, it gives CASSHGGTSYEQYF.

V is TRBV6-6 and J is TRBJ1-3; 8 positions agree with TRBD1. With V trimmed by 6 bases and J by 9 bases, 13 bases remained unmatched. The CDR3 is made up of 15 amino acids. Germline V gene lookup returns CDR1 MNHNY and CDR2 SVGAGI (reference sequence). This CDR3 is CASSPTGETGGTIYF. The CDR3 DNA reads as TGTGCCAGCAGCCCGACAGGGGAGACCGGGGGCACCATATATTTT.

As DNA, the CDR3 is TGTGCCAGCAGCTTGGGCACCGGGACTAGATACTACGAGCAGTACTTC. It encodes CASSLGTGTRYYEQYF. The rearrangement joins TRBV11-2 to TRBJ2-7; 8 positions match TRBD2. CDR3 length: 16 amino acids. V trimming: 3 bases; J trimming: 3 bases; junction bases outside the gene matches: 10. The germline V gene encodes CDR1 SGHAT and CDR2 FQNNGV.

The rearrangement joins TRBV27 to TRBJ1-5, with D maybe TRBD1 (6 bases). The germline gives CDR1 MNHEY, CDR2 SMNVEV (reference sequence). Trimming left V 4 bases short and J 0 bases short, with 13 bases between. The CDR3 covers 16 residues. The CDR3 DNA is TGTGCCAGCAGTTCAGGGGAAGTGTATAGCAATCAGCCCCAGCATTTT. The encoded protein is CASSSGEVYSNQPQHF.

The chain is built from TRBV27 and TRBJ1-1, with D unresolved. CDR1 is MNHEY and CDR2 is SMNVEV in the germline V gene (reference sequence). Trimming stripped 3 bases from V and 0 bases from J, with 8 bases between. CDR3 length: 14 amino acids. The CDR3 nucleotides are TGTGCCAGCAGTTTGCCAGGCATGAACACTGAAGCTTTCTTT. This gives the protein CASSLPGMNTEAFF.

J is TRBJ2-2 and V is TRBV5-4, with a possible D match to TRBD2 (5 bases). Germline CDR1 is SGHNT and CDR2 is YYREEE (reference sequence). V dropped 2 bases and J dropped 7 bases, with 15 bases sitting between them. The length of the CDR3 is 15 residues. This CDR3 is CASSLTRAAVGELFF. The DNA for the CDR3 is TGTGCCAGCAGCTTAACGAGGGCAGCTGTCGGGGAGCTGTTTTTT.

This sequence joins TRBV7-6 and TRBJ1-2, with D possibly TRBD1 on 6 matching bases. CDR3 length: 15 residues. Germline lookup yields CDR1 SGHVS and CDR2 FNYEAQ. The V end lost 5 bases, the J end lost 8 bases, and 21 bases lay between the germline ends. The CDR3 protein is CASSAYLGDNTGYTF. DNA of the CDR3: TGTGCCAGCAGCGCCTACTTAGGGGACAATACAGGCTACACCTTC.

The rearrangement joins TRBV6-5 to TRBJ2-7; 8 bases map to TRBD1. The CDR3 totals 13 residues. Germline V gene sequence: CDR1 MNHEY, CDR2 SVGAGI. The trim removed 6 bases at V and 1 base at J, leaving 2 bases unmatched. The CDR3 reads CASRQGASYEQYF. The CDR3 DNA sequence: TGTGCCAGCAGGCAGGGGGCTTCCTACGAGCAGTACTTC.

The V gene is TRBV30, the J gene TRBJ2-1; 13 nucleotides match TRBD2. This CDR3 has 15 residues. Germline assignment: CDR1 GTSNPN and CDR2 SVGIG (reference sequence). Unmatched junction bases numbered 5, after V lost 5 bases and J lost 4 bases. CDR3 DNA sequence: TGTGCCTGGGCCAGACTAGCGGGGGGATACAATGAGCAGTTCTTC. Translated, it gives CAWARLAGGYNEQFF.

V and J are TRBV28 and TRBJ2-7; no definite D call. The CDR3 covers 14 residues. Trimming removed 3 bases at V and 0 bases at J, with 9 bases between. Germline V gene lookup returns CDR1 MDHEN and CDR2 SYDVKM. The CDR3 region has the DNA TGTGCCAGCAGTTTGCTTATTAGCTCCTACGAGCAGTACTTC. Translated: CASSLLISSYEQYF.

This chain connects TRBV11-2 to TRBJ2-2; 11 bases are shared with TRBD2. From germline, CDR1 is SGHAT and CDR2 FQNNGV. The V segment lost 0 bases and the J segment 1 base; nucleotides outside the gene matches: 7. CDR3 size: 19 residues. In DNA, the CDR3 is TGTGCCAGCAGCTTAGATGGGTTGACTAGCGGGATGAACACCGGGGAGCTGTTTTTT. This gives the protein CASSLDGLTSGMNTGELFF.

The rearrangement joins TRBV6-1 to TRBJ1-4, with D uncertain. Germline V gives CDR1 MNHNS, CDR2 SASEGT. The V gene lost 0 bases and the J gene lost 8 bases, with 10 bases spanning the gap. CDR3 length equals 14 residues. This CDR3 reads CASSEALRSEKLFF. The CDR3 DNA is TGTGCCAGCAGTGAAGCGCTGCGGAGCGAAAAACTGTTTTTT.

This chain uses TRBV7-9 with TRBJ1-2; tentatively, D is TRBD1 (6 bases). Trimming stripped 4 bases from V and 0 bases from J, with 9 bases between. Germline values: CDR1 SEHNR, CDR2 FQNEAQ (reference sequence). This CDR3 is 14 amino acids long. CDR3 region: CASSWGTTNYGYTF. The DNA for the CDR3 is TGTGCCAGCAGCTGGGGGACAACTAACTATGGCTACACCTTC.

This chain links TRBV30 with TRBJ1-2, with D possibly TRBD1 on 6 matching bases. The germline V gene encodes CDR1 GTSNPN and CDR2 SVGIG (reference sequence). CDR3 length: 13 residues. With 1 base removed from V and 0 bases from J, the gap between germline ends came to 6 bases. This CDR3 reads CAWSGTANYGYTF. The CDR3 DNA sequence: TGTGCCTGGAGTGGGACAGCTAACTATGGCTACACCTTC.

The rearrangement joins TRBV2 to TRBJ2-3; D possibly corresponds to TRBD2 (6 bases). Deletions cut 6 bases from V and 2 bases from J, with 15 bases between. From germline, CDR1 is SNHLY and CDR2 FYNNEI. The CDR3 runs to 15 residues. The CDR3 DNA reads TGTGCCAGCAGGTCGAGGGACTCCTTCACAGATACGCAGTATTTT. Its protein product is CASRSRDSFTDTQYF.

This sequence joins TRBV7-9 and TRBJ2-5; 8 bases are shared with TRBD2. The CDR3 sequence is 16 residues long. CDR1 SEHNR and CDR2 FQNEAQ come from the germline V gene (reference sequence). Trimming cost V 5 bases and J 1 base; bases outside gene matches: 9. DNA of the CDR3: TGTGCCAGCAGCGGCCGAGGCGGGGGGTCCCAAGAGACCCAGTACTTC. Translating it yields CASSGRGGGSQETQYF.

This chain's CDR3 is CASSPRVADTQYF. In nucleotides, the CDR3 is TGTGCCAGCAGCCCCAGGGTGGCAGATACGCAGTATTTT. The chain couples TRBV7-3 to TRBJ2-3; possible D gene TRBD1, 5 bases. Trimming took off 5 bases at V and 4 bases at J, with 10 bases between the two ends. The CDR3 has 13 residues. CDR1 is SGHTA, CDR2 FQGTGA, per germline.